This TCR beta chain was recovered during a study of patients and donors after allogeneic stem cell transplantation (TCRdb year 2020). This clonotype was picked up many times. Its binding antigen is unknown. The input lacks base qualities; no much larger clone sits a single base away. Receptors were amplified or captured by RT-PCR. The sample was run on a NextSeq 550. TCRdb's own reprocessing of the public reads used fastp at Q25 and MiXCR and kept productive beta chains. Rows matching on CDR3 protein sequence are summarized as one entry with the most common DNA and genes. Here the sample has some 230,000 distinct CDR3 sequences; 14% occur a single time. Jointly, the top ten make up roughly 10% of the sample. Its CDR3 holds 13 amino acids, cysteine through phenylalanine. Here the CDR3 DNA is all that survives: 39 bases in frame from base 1. The germline V gene sets CDR1 to MGHRA and CDR2 to YSYEKL. The germline ends are 7 bases apart after V is trimmed by 1 base and J by 3 bases.

This receptor was taken from a human donor who was either an allogeneic HSCT recipient or a stem cell or donor lymphocyte infusion donor (not recorded which). It is not recorded whose cells these are; they may come from a transplant donor. What was sequenced was blood, either unsorted or a sorted T cell fraction (not recorded which). Recombination linked TRBV4-1 to TRBJ2-7; a confident D gene designation cannot be given. The encoded CDR3 is CASSQVGGYEQYF. The DNA is TGCGCCAGCAGCCAAGTGGGCGGCTACGAGCAGTACTTC.